This T cell receptor beta chain was captured in a study of T cell changes during pregnancy in multiple sclerosis. The repertoire was sequenced with immunoSEQ multiplex PCR; TCRdb's copy has only in-frame clones and lacks some. This sample has 85,000 to 95,000 clones; 91% occur once, and the top ten carry less than 2%. Germline V CDR1 and CDR2: MNHEY, SVGAGI. The V end lost 4 bases, the J end lost 9 bases, and 13 bases lay between the germline ends. The CDR3 has 13 residues. This material consisted of peripheral blood, taken after pregnancy. The TCR sequence derives from a female donor in good health, enrolled as a control in a pregnancy study. The V gene is TRBV6-5, the J gene TRBJ2-1; no clear D gene. CDR3 DNA: TGTGCCAGCAGTTCCCCCCCCCATTCTGAGCAGTTCTTC. This encodes CASSSPPHSEQFF.